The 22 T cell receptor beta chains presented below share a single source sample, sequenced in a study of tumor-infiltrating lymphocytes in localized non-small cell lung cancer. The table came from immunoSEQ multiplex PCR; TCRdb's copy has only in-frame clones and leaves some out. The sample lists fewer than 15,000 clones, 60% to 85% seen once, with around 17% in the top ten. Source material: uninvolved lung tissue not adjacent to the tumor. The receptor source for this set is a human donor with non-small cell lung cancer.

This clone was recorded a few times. The CDR3 DNA reads as TGTGCCAGCAGCATTAGCGGGGTCACCTACGAGCAGTACTTC. Translating it yields CASSISGVTYEQYF. The chain has TRBV7-9 and TRBJ2-7, with 8 bases lining up with TRBD2. CDR3 size: 14 residues. The J segment lost 2 bases and the V segment lost 5 bases, leaving 5 bases of the junction unmatched. Germline V gene sequence: CDR1 SEHNR, CDR2 FQNEAQ (reference sequence).

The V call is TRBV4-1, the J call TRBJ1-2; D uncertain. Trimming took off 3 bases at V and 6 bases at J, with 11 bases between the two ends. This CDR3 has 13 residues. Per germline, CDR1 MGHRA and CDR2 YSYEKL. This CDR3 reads CASSQGRADGYTF. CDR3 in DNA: TGCGCCAGCAGCCAGGGAAGAGCTGATGGCTACACCTTC.

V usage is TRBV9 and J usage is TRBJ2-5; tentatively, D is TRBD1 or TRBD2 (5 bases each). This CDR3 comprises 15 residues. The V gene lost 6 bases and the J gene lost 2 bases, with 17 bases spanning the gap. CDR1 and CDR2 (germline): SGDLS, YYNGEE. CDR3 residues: CASNPGLGDQETQYF. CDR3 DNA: TGTGCCAGCAACCCAGGGCTCGGGGATCAAGAGACCCAGTACTTC.

The CDR3 DNA follows: TGTGCCAGCAGCCAAGCATCTTATGAGCAGTTCTTC. This encodes CASSQASYEQFF. This chain joins TRBV4-2 and TRBJ2-1; D gene ambiguous. This CDR3 is 12 amino acids long. The germline V and J ends were trimmed by 1 base and 8 bases, with 6 bases remaining between them. Per the germline V gene, CDR1 is LGHNA and CDR2 is YNFKEQ.

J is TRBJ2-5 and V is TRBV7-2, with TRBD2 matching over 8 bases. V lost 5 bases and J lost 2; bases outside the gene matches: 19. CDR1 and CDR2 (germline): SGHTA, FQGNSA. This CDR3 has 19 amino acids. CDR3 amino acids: CASSPGITLAAPGQETQYF. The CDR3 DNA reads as TGTGCCAGCAGCCCAGGGATTACACTAGCGGCCCCTGGGCAAGAGACCCAGTACTTC.

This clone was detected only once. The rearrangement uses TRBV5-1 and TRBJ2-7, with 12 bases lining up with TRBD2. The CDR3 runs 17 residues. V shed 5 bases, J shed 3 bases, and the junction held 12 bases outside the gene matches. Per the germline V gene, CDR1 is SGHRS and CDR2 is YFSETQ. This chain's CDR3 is CASRLAGGSPSFYEQYF. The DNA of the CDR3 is TGCGCCAGCAGACTAGCGGGAGGTTCTCCTTCCTTCTACGAGCAGTACTTC.

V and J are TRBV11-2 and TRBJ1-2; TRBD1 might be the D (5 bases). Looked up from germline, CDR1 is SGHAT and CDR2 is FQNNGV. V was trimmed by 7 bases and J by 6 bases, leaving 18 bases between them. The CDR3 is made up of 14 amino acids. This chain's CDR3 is CASTLSQGEDGYTF. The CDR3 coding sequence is TGTGCCAGCACCCTAAGCCAGGGAGAGGATGGCTACACCTTC.

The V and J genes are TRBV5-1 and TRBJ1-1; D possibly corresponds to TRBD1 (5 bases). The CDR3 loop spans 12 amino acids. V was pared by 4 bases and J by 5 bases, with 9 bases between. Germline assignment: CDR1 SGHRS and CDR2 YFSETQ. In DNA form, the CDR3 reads TGCGCCAGCAGCGCAGGGATGACTGAAGCTTTCTTT. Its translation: CASSAGMTEAFF.

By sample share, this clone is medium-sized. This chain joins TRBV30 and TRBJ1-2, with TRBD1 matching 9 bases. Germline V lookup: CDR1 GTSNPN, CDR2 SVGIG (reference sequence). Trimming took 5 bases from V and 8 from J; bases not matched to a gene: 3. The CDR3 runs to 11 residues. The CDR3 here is CAWDRGEGYTF. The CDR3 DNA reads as TGTGCCTGGGACAGGGGGGAAGGCTACACCTTC.

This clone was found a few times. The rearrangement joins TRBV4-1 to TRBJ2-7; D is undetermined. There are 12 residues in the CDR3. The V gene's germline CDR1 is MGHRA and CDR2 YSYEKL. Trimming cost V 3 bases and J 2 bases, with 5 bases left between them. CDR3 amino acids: CASSHSPYEQYF. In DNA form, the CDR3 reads TGCGCCAGCAGCCATTCCCCCTACGAGCAGTACTTC.

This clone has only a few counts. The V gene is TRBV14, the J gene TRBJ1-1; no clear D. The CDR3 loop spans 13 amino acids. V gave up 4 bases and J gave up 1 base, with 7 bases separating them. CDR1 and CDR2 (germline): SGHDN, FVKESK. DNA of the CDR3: TGTGCCAGCAGCCTTGGGAGGAACACTGAAGCTTTCTTT. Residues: CASSLGRNTEAFF.

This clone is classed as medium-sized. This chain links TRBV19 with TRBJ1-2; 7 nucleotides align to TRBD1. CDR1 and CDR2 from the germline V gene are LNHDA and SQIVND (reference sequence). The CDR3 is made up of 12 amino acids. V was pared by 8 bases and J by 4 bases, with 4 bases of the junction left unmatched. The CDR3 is CASEGATYGYTF. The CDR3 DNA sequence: TGTGCCAGTGAGGGGGCTACCTATGGCTACACCTTC. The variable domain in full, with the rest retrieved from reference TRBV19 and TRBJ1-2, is DGGITQSPKYLFRKEGQNVTLSCEQNLNHDAMYWYRQDPGQGLRLIYYSQIVNDFQKGDIAEGYSVSREKKESFPLTVTSAQKNPTAFYLCASEGATYGYTFGSGTRLTVV.

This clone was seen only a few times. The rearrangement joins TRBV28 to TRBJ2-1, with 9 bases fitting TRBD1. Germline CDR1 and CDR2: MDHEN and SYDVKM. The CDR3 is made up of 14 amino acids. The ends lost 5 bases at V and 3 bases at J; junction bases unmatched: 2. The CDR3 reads CASSDRGGYNEQFF. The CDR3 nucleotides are TGTGCCAGCAGTGACAGGGGGGGCTACAATGAGCAGTTCTTC. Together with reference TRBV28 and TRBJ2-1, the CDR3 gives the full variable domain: DVKVTQSSRYLVKRTGEKVFLECVQDMDHENMFWYRQDPGLGLRLIYFSYDVKMKEKGDIPEGYSVSREKKERFSLILESASTNQTSMYLCASSDRGGYNEQFFGPGTRLTVL.

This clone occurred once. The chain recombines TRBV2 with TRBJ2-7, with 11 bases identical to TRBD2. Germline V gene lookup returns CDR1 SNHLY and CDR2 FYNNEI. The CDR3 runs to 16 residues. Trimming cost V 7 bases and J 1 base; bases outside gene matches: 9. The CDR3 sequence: CASKGGLAEPSYEQYF. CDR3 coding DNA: TGTGCCAGCAAGGGGGGACTAGCGGAGCCTTCCTACGAGCAGTACTTC.

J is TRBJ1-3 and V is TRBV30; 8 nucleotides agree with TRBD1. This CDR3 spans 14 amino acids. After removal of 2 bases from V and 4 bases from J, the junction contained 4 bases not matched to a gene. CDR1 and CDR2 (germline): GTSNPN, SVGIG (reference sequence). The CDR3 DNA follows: TGTGCCTGGAGTAAGACAGGGGTCGGAAACACCATATATTTT. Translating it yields CAWSKTGVGNTIYF.

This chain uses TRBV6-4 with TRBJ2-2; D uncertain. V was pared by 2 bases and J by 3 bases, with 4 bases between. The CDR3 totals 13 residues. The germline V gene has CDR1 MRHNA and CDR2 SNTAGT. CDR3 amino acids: CASSDGDTGELFF. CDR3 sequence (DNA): TGTGCCAGCAGTGACGGGGACACCGGGGAGCTGTTTTTT.

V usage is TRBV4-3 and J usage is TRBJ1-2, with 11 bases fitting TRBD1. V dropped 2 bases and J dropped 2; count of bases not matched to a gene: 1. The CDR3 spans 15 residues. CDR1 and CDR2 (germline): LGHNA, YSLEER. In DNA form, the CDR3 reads TGCGCCAGCAGCCAACGGGACAGGGGGAACTATGGCTACACCTTC. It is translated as CASSQRDRGNYGYTF.

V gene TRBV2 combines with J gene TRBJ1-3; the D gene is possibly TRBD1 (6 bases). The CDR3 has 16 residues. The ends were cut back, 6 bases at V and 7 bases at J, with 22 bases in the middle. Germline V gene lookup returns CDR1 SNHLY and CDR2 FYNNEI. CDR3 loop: CASSEPPGGLRNTIYF. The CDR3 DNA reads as TGTGCCAGCAGCGAACCCCCGGGGGGGCTTAGGAACACCATATATTTT.

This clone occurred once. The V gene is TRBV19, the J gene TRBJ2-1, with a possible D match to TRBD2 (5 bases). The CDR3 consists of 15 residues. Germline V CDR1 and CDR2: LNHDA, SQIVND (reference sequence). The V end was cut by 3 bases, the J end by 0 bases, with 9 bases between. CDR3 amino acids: CASSIGVSSYNEQFF. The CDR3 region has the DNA TGTGCCAGTAGTATCGGGGTTAGCTCCTACAATGAGCAGTTCTTC.

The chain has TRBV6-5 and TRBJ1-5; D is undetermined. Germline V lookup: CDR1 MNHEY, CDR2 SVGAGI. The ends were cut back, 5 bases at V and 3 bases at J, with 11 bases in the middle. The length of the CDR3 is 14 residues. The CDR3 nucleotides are TGTGCCAGCAGTCCACACCCGGTCAATCAGCCCCAGCATTTT. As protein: CASSPHPVNQPQHF.

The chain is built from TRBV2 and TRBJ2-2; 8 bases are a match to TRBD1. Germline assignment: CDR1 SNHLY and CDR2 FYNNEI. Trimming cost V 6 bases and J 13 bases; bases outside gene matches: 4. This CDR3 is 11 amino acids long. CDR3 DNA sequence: TGTGCCAGCAGGGACAGGGAAGGGCTGTTTTTT. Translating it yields CASRDREGLFF.

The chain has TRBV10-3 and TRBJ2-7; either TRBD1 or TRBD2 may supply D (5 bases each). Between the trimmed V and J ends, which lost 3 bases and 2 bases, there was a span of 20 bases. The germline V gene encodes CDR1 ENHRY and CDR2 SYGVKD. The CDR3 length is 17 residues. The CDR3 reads CAISDPERGTGTYEQYF. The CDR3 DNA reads TGTGCCATCAGTGATCCTGAGAGGGGCACAGGTACCTACGAGCAGTACTTC.